This T cell receptor (beta chain) derives from a study of blood T cell repertoires in COVID-19. Study-level information: PBMCs, B-cell-depleted T cells, or T cells provided the cDNA or gDNA that made up the material.

V shed 8 bases, J shed 5 bases, and the junction held 8 bases outside the gene matches. Germline assignment: CDR1 MNHNY and CDR2 SVGAGI (reference sequence). CDR3 length: 13 residues. This table comes from immunoSEQ multiplex PCR, and its TCRdb copy is limited to in-frame clones, with some not included. The sample lists about 41,000 clones; 70% to 90% were seen once. This receptor was obtained from a man between 60 and 70 years old with acute or convalescent COVID-19. This chain uses TRBV6-6 with TRBJ1-2; 7 bases agree with TRBD1. Specimen: peripheral blood. The CDR3 DNA sequence: TGTGCCAGCGGACTTGGACAGGCTTATGGCTACACCTTC. Amino acid sequence: CASGLGQAYGYTF.